This TCR beta chain comes out of a study of T cells in Graves' hyperthyroidism and ophthalmopathy. Study details: Peripheral blood sampling occurred at initial diagnosis, before any treatment.

The germline V gene encodes CDR1 SGHVS and CDR2 FNYEAQ. V was pared by 3 bases and J by 6 bases, with 17 bases between. The CDR3 has 16 amino acids. Study-wide results and caveats: With a median lead of 6.5 months before onset, the model predicted ophthalmopathy. Most thyroid clonotypes expanded above 0.001 appeared in blood too.

Amplified TCR beta CDR3 regions derived from RNA transcripts. The primer set for the first-round RT-PCR of the TCR CDR3 was HTBI. From the multiplex PCR reads, TCRdb called clonotypes with MiXCR, one entry per CDR3 protein. This table has around 560,000 distinct CDR3 sequences, 16% appearing once. The patients, who ranged from 18 to 65 in age, presented with newly diagnosed hyperthyroidism lasting under 2 months. Notes on this clonotype: Its antigen is unidentified.

The V gene is TRBV7-6, the J gene TRBJ2-2; D assignment may be TRBD1 or TRBD2 (5 bases each). The origin of this receptor is a woman aged 18-29 years with Graves' hyperthyroidism. The sequenced sample was blood. Written as DNA, the CDR3 is TGTGCCAGCAGCTTGGGCTCCAAAGGGGACCCCGGGGAGCTGTTTTTT. Protein product: CASSLGSKGDPGELFF.